This T cell receptor (beta chain) was sequenced during a study of control samples from healthy donors and cancer patients. Germline V CDR1 and CDR2: MDHEN, SYDVKM. Trimming took 5 bases from V and 4 from J; bases not matched to a gene: 8. CDR3 size: 15 residues. Here immunoSEQ multiplex PCR was the method, and the copy in TCRdb shows in-frame clones only, minus some. This sample carries tens of thousands of clones, just over 85% of them seen once, and the ten largest clones take roughly 2.8%. The clonotype comes from a woman between 45 and 65 years old with lung cancer. Source material: PBMCs. This chain uses TRBV28 with TRBJ1-5; TRBD1 matches 7 bases. CDR3 sequence reads: CASSNGQVLNQPQHF. CDR3 in DNA: TGTGCCAGCAGTAATGGACAGGTTCTTAATCAGCCCCAGCATTTT.